Following are 15 T cell receptor beta chains from one sample sequenced in a study of spatial heterogeneity in lung cancer. TCRdb independently ran MiXCR on the 5' RACE reads; one entry per CDR3 protein. The repertoire holds under 50,000 distinct CDR3 sequences, approximately 5.2% seen once, with just over 25% in the top ten. Time point reported: sample taken at primary tumor resection. Tumor, nontumor lung or frozen PBMC supplied whole RNA that was sequenced unsorted. The source material was PBMCs, sampled at surgery. These receptors were taken from a female donor with early-stage non-small cell lung cancer.

The genes are TRBV20-1 and TRBJ2-2, with 9 bases lining up with TRBD1. Looked up from germline, CDR1 is DFQATT and CDR2 is SNEGSKA (reference sequence). This CDR3 is 13 amino acids long. This CDR3 is CTVRDRDTGELFF. CDR3 in DNA: TGCACTGTCCGGGACAGGGACACCGGGGAGCTGTTTTTT.

The chain couples TRBV20-1 to TRBJ1-2, with 10 bases that match TRBD1. Germline V gene data show CDR1 as DFQATT and CDR2 as SNEGSKA (reference sequence). The CDR3 totals 14 residues. Trimming cost V 6 bases and J 4 bases; bases outside gene matches: 8. The CDR3 loop is CSAPGQGFPYGYTF. In DNA, the CDR3 is TGCAGTGCCCCGGGACAGGGGTTTCCCTATGGCTACACCTTC.

This clonotype has a count of ten or more. The V and J genes are TRBV6-2 or TRBV6-3 and TRBJ2-3, with TRBD1 as a possible D gene (8 bases). This CDR3 is 16 amino acids long. Germline CDR1 and CDR2: MNHEY and SVGEGT. The germline V and J ends were trimmed by 6 bases and 4 bases, with 20 bases remaining between them. CDR3 sequence reads: CASSPTGGAGADTQYF. The CDR3, as DNA: TGTGCCAGCAGCCCAACAGGGGGGGCAGGCGCAGATACGCAGTATTTT.

This clonotype was detected many times. The rearrangement links TRBV7-2 to TRBJ1-2; D perhaps matches TRBD1 (5 bases). This CDR3 comprises 13 residues. The V end was cut by 7 bases, the J end by 4 bases, with 13 bases between. From germline, CDR1 is SGHTA and CDR2 FQGNSA. The CDR3 sequence: CASTEGPLYGYTF. In nucleotides, the CDR3 is TGTGCCAGCACCGAGGGACCTCTCTATGGCTACACCTTC. Supplemented by reference TRBV7-2 and TRBJ1-2, the full variable domain reads GAGVSQSPSNKVTEKGKDVELRCDPISGHTALYWYRQSLGQGLEFLIYFQGNSAPDKSGLPSDRFSAERTGGSVSTLTIQRTQQEDSAVYLCASTEGPLYGYTFGSGTRLTVV.

This clonotype was counted at least ten times. The chain employs TRBV6-6 and TRBJ2-2, with 9 bases aligning to TRBD1. Germline CDR1 reads MNHNY; CDR2 reads SVGAGI (reference sequence). This CDR3 region has 16 residues. Losses at the gene ends were 6 bases for V and 2 bases for J; bases not matched to a gene: 7. The DNA of the CDR3 is TGTGCCAGCAGCCATGGGACAGGGACAAACACCGGGGAGCTGTTTTTT. This encodes CASSHGTGTNTGELFF.

This clonotype has ten or more counts. CDR3 nucleotide sequence: TGTGCCAGCAGTTTAGCCTCTGGGGGCCGCTATCAGCCCCAGCATTTT. Translating it yields CASSLASGGRYQPQHF. The V gene is TRBV12-3 or TRBV12-4, the J gene TRBJ1-5; possibly TRBD1 for D (6 bases). This CDR3 region has 16 residues. Deletions cut 0 bases from V and 5 bases from J, with 14 bases between.

This rearrangement joins TRBV19 to TRBJ1-6; TRBD1 might be the D (5 bases). Germline V gene lookup returns CDR1 LNHDA and CDR2 SQIVND (reference sequence). This CDR3 has 14 amino acids. Trimming removed 4 bases at V and 6 bases at J, with 10 bases between. The DNA for the CDR3 is TGTGCCAGTAGTACGACAGCTTTTAATTCACCCCTCCACTTT. This translates into CASSTTAFNSPLHF.

Relative to its sample, this clonotype is large (0.1 to 1%). The chain recombines TRBV10-3 with TRBJ2-7; no reliable D call. Germline V CDR1 and CDR2: ENHRY, SYGVKD. The V and J ends lost 4 bases and 3 bases respectively, with 19 bases between them. CDR3 size: 16 residues. CDR3 amino acids: CAISGAQGPDVYEQYF. The CDR3 DNA sequence: TGTGCCATCAGTGGCGCCCAAGGACCGGATGTCTACGAGCAGTACTTC.

V and J are TRBV12-3 or TRBV12-4 and TRBJ2-2, with 9 bases that match TRBD2. V was pared by 6 bases and J by 4 bases, with 6 bases of the junction left unmatched. The CDR3 totals 15 residues. The CDR3 sequence is CASRERGAGTGELFF. The CDR3, as DNA: TGTGCCAGCAGGGAGCGGGGGGCGGGCACCGGGGAGCTGTTTTTT.

The V call is TRBV10-1, the J call TRBJ1-1; the D gene is possibly TRBD1 (5 bases). Trimming removed 4 bases at V and 3 bases at J, with 12 bases between. The CDR3 has 14 amino acids. Germline V gives CDR1 WNHNN, CDR2 SYGVQD (reference sequence). The CDR3 DNA sequence: TGCGCCAGCAGTGTGGACGCGGGGGACACTGAAGCTTTCTTT. Amino acid sequence: CASSVDAGDTEAFF.

The CDR3 DNA is TGTGCCAGCAGTTACCCTTGGAGAACAGGGCTCACGACATCCATGAACACTGAAGCTTTCTTT. This translates into CASSYPWRTGLTTSMNTEAFF. The V call is TRBV6-6, the J call TRBJ1-1, with a tentative D call TRBD1 (6 bases). CDR3 length: 21 amino acids. Germline CDR1 reads MNHNY; CDR2 reads SVGAGI (reference sequence). Trimming stripped 2 bases from V and 0 bases from J, with 28 bases between.

The chain has TRBV12-3 or TRBV12-4 and TRBJ2-5; D may be TRBD1 (5 bases). The CDR3 extends over 13 amino acids. Trimming stripped 6 bases from V and 1 base from J, with 9 bases between. CDR3 region: CASRRQSQETQYF. For the CDR3, the DNA is TGTGCCAGCAGAAGACAGAGCCAAGAGACCCAGTACTTC.

This clonotype has more than one count but fewer than ten. This chain joins TRBV19 and TRBJ1-1; no definite D call. CDR3 size: 14 residues. Germline V gene lookup returns CDR1 LNHDA and CDR2 SQIVND (reference sequence). Trimming left V 3 bases short and J 1 base short, with 9 bases between. The CDR3 is CASSIFKGNTEAFF. DNA of the CDR3: TGTGCCAGTAGTATTTTTAAGGGGAACACTGAAGCTTTCTTT.

This clonotype was seen a handful of times. The chain combines TRBV5-5 with TRBJ1-2, with D maybe TRBD1 (5 bases). Trimming took off 4 bases at V and 6 bases at J, with 19 bases between the two ends. CDR1 is SGHKS and CDR2 is YYEKEE in the germline V gene (reference sequence). The CDR3 is 15 residues long. CDR3 DNA: TGTGCCAGCAGCCCCTGGGGGGAGGGGACGCATGGCTACACCTTC. Residues: CASSPWGEGTHGYTF.

The sample holds many counts of this clonotype. The V call is TRBV15, the J call TRBJ2-3, with D unclear. V gave up 0 bases and J gave up 3 bases, with 4 bases separating them. The germline V gene encodes CDR1 LNHNV and CDR2 YYDKDF (reference sequence). This CDR3 has 13 residues. The CDR3 coding sequence is TGTGCCACCAGCAGAGATAGGACAGATACGCAGTATTTT. Residues: CATSRDRTDTQYF.